These T cell receptor beta chains were read from a single sample in a study of regulatory T cells in long-lasting Graves disease. MiXCR, run by TCRdb on the multiplex PCR reads, gives a single entry per CDR3 protein. The sample consists of some 370,000 distinct CDR3 sequences, 12% of them appearing once. These records were also assigned to another study, of T cells in Graves' hyperthyroidism and ophthalmopathy.

The material was peripheral blood mononuclear cells (PBMCs), obtained at new diagnosis, from a patient treated with antithyroid drugs. The receptor source for this set is a woman younger than 30 with Graves disease. CDR3s include the opening cysteine and the closing phenylalanine or tryptophan. A D gene is named only where the DNA matches it firmly. Rows give clone size only sometimes, using once, few, many, or a class for an expanded clone.

>NA|TRBJ1-2|11|TRBV7-9|NA
TGTGCCAGCAGCTTTTCCTATGGCTACACCTTC
CASSFSYGYTF
>NA|TRBJ1-1|12|TRBV25-1|many
TGTGCCAGCAGTGATCTGAAAACTGAAGCTTTCTTT
CASSDLKTEAFF
>NA|TRBJ2-3|13|TRBV7-9|many
TGTGCCAGCAGTGACCAGGGACCGGATACGCAGTATTTT
CASSDQGPDTQYF
>NA|TRBJ2-3|15|TRBV2|few
TGTGCCAGCAGTGCGGCAGGGGAAGGGACAGATACGCAGTATTTT
CASSAAGEGTDTQYF
>NA|TRBJ1-4|13|TRBV10-3|many
TGTGCCAGCACACAGACCGGTAATGAAAAACTGTTTTTT
CASTQTGNEKLFF
>NA|TRBJ2-1|16|TRBV19|NA
TGTGCCAGTAGTACGACTCCGAACTACATAAACAATGAGCAGTTCTTC
CASSTTPNYINNEQFF
>NA|TRBJ1-1|14|TRBV12-3/TRBV12-4|many
TGTGCCAGCAGTTTAGGGTTCATGAACACTGAAGCTTTCTTT
CASSLGFMNTEAFF
>TRBD1|TRBJ1-6|19|TRBV15|NA
TGTGCCACCAGCAGGACCGGGACAGCCACTTCAACAGGGAATTCACCCCTCCACTTT
CATSRTGTATSTGNSPLHF
>NA|TRBJ2-1|15|TRBV4-1|NA
TGCGCCAGCAGCCAAGATCACAGGGATGAGGATGAGCAGTTCTTC
CASSQDHRDEDEQFF
>TRBD2|TRBJ2-1|17|TRBV24-1|NA
TGTGCCACCAGTGATTCCATAGCGGGGGGGATTGACAATGAGCAGTTCTTC
CATSDSIAGGIDNEQFF
>NA|TRBJ2-5|20|TRBV7-2|many
TGTGCCAGCAGCTTAGCGCGAGGACGGACCCGTCTCGCATTCGGGGAGACCCAGTACTTC
CASSLARGRTRLAFGETQYF
>NA|TRBJ1-5|16|TRBV2|many
TGTGCCAGCAGGAAGGAGGGGGTCGGAAAAAATCAGCCCCAGCATTTT
CASRKEGVGKNQPQHF
>NA|TRBJ1-1|13|TRBV10-1|many
TGCGCCAGCAGATCCAGGGAAGGGGGTGAAGCTTTCTTT
CASRSREGGEAFF
>NA|TRBJ2-3|15|TRBV7-2|many
TGTGCCAGCAGCTTAGAACTAGCAGTCACAGATACGCAGTATTTT
CASSLELAVTDTQYF
>NA|TRBJ2-1|16|TRBV20-1|NA
TGCAGCGCCCCTGGCGGGGGCCAAGGCTTATACAATGAGCAGTTCTTC
CSAPGGGQGLYNEQFF
>TRBD2|TRBJ2-1|16|TRBV5-1|many
TGCGCCAGCAGCTTTGTCTTGCGGGAGTCCTACAATGAGCAGTTCTTC
CASSFVLRESYNEQFF
>NA|TRBJ2-1|16|TRBV6-2/TRBV6-3|NA
TGTGCCAGCAACTCAGGGCGGGGCCCGTCCCCACCAAAGCAGTTCTTC
CASNSGRGPSPPKQFF
>NA|TRBJ1-2|15|TRBV20-1|many
TGCAGTGCTCAACCCTCCACGAAGATTAACTATGGCTACACCTTC
CSAQPSTKINYGYTF
>NA|TRBJ1-1|15|TRBV9|NA
TGTGCCAGCAGCGTAGGTCAGGGCCTGAACACTGAAGCTTTCTTT
CASSVGQGLNTEAFF
>TRBD2|TRBJ2-1|17|TRBV11-2|many
TGTGCCAGCAGCTTAGATCCCGGACTAGCGGCCCACAATGAGCAGTTCTTC
CASSLDPGLAAHNEQFF
>NA|TRBJ1-1|14|TRBV7-9|NA
TGTGCCAGCAGCCCAGCTGGTCTTGGCACTGAAGCTTTCTTT
CASSPAGLGTEAFF
>NA|TRBJ1-2|15|TRBV9|many
TGTGCCAGCAGCCCGGGACACGGAGAACACTATGGCTACACCTTC
CASSPGHGEHYGYTF
>TRBD1|TRBJ2-4|15|TRBV5-1|many
TGCGCCAGCTCTACAGGGGTGGACAGGGCCACCTCTTTTTACTTC
CASSTGVDRATSFYF
>NA|TRBJ1-2|10|TRBV20-1|few
TGCAGTGCTAAGAAGTATGGCTACACCTTC
CSAKKYGYTF
>NA|TRBJ2-1|16|TRBV14|many
TGTGCCAGCAGCCTCCGGGGGATTAGCTCCTACAATGAGCAGTTCTTC
CASSLRGISSYNEQFF
>TRBD2|TRBJ2-1|15|TRBV7-2|NA
TGTGCCAGCGTGCCCTGGGGAGCGGGAGCGGGTGAGCAGTTCTTC
CASVPWGAGAGEQFF
>TRBD2|TRBJ2-2|16|TRBV28|many
TGTGCCAGCAGTGAACCTAGCGGGAAGAACACCGGGGAGCTGTTTTTT
CASSEPSGKNTGELFF
>TRBD1|TRBJ2-2|15|TRBV7-2|few
TGTGCCAGCAGCCCCTGGACAGGGGGGTCCGGGGAGCTGTTTTTT
CASSPWTGGSGELFF
>TRBD1|TRBJ2-7|16|TRBV27|few
TGTGCCAGCAGCCTCAAGGACAGGCCGCTCCTCTACGAGCAGTACTTC
CASSLKDRPLLYEQYF
>NA|TRBJ1-3|17|TRBV7-2|NA
TGTGCCAGCAGCTTAGTTGGGGTAGGCTCCTCTGGAAACACCATATATTTT
CASSLVGVGSSGNTIYF
>NA|TRBJ2-3|11|TRBV2|NA
TGTGCCAGCAGTGAATTCCCTACGCAGTATTTT
CASSEFPTQYF
>NA|TRBJ1-6|13|TRBV20-1|NA
TGCAGTGCTGGCAGGCTCTATAATTCACCCCTCCACTTT
CSAGRLYNSPLHF
>NA|TRBJ2-2|13|TRBV13|few
TGTGCCAGCAGCTTTTCGGTCCCCGGGGAGCTGTTTTTT
CASSFSVPGELFF
>TRBD2|TRBJ2-3|16|TRBV6-1|few
TGTACCAGCAGTACCCGGGACTACGCTAGGGCAGATACGCAGTATTTT
CTSSTRDYARADTQYF
>TRBD2|TRBJ2-7|15|TRBV7-6|few
TGTGCCAGCAGCCCGGGACTAGCGGGAAGCCTCGAGCAGTACTTC
CASSPGLAGSLEQYF
>NA|TRBJ2-1|16|TRBV5-1|once
TGCGCCAGCAGCTTGGGGGGCAGGACTTTAAACAATGAGCAGTTCTTC
CASSLGGRTLNNEQFF
>NA|TRBJ1-1|15|TRBV7-9|NA
TGTGCCACCCGAGGGGTCGGACAACGAAACACTGAAGCTTTCTTT
CATRGVGQRNTEAFF
>NA|TRBJ2-1|17|TRBV7-3|many
TGTGCCAGCAGCTTAACCTCCGGGACTGGTTCCTACAATGAGCAGTTCTTC
CASSLTSGTGSYNEQFF
>TRBD2|TRBJ2-3|22|TRBV4-1|few
TGCGCCAGCAGCCTACTGCCCCGGACTAGCGGGGGGGCCACGCAGGATTGGAAGACGCAGTATTTT
CASSLLPRTSGGATQDWKTQYF
>NA|TRBJ2-2|14|TRBV6-1|NA
TGTGCCAGCAGCAGGGTACCGAACACCGGGGAGCTGTTTTTT
CASSRVPNTGELFF
>NA|TRBJ1-5|15|TRBV6-5|many
TGTGCCAGCAGTTCTGCTTCTAGGGGCCATCAGCCCCAGCATTTT
CASSSASRGHQPQHF
>TRBD1|TRBJ2-2|16|TRBV14|many
TGTGCCAGCAGCCCCCTCGGGACAGGGAACACCGGGGAGCTGTTTTTT
CASSPLGTGNTGELFF
>NA|TRBJ2-7|17|TRBV28|few
TGTGCCAGCAGCCCCCGTAGTTTGGCGGGCGGTATCTACGAGCAGTACTTC
CASSPRSLAGGIYEQYF
>NA|TRBJ1-3|16|TRBV6-2/TRBV6-3|many
TGTGCCAGCAGCCTCATGGGTCGGGTCATCGGAAACACCATATATTTT
CASSLMGRVIGNTIYF
>NA|TRBJ2-7|12|TRBV6-2/TRBV6-3|many
TGTGCCAGCGGCAGGGTCGGCAACGAGCAGTACTTC
CASGRVGNEQYF
>TRBD2|TRBJ2-3|15|TRBV4-1|NA
TGCGCCAGCAGCCAACTAGCGGGGGACACAGATACGCAGTATTTT
CASSQLAGDTDTQYF
>TRBD2|TRBJ2-1|16|TRBV11-2|many
TGTGCCAGCAGCTTATACCTAGCGGGAGTCAAGGATGAGCAGTTCTTC
CASSLYLAGVKDEQFF
>NA|TRBJ1-1|14|TRBV27|many
TGTGCCAGCAGTTTTGGGGCGGGGAGCACTGAAGCTTTCTTT
CASSFGAGSTEAFF
>NA|TRBJ2-1|19|TRBV7-9|NA
TGTGCCAGCAGCTTTTCATCCCTCACGAAAACAGGCGGCCACAATGAGCAGTTCTTC
CASSFSSLTKTGGHNEQFF
>NA|TRBJ1-1|14|TRBV7-9|NA
TGTGCCAGCAGCTTAGCGGGGTCCAGGTCTGAAGCTTTCTTT
CASSLAGSRSEAFF
>TRBD2|TRBJ2-1|17|TRBV6-2/TRBV6-3|many
TGTGCCAGCAGTTACCCCACCCTAGCGGGAGTCGTCAATGAGCAGTTCTTC
CASSYPTLAGVVNEQFF
>NA|TRBJ1-1|13|TRBV14|NA
TGTGCCAATCATTCCGGGTTATTCACTGAGGCTTTCTTT
CANHSGLFTEAFF